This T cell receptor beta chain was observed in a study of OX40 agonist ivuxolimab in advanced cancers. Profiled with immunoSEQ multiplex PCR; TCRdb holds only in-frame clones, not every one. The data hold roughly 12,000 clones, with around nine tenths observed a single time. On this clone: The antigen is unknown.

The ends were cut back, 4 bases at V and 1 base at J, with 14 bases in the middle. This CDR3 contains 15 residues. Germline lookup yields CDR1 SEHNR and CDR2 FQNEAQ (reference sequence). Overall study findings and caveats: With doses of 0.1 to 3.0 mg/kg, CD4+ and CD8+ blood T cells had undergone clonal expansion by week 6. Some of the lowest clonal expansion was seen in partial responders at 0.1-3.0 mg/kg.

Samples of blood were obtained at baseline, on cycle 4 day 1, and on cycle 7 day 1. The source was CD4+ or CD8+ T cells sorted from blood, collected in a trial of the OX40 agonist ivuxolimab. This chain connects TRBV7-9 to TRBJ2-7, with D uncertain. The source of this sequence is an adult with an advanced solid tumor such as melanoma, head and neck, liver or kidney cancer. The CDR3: CASSSDVGGSYEQYF. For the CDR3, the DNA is TGTGCCAGCAGCTCGGATGTCGGCGGATCCTACGAGCAGTACTTC.